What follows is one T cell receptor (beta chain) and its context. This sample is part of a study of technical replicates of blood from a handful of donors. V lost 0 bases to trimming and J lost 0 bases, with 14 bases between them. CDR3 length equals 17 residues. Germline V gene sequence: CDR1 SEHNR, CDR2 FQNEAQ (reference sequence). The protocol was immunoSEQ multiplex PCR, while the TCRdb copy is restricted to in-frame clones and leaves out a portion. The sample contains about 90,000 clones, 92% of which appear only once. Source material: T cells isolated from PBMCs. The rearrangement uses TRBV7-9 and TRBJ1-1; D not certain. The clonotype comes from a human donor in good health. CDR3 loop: CASSLAGMGFMNTEAFF. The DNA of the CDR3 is TGTGCCAGCAGCTTAGCCGGGATGGGGTTCATGAACACTGAAGCTTTCTTT.